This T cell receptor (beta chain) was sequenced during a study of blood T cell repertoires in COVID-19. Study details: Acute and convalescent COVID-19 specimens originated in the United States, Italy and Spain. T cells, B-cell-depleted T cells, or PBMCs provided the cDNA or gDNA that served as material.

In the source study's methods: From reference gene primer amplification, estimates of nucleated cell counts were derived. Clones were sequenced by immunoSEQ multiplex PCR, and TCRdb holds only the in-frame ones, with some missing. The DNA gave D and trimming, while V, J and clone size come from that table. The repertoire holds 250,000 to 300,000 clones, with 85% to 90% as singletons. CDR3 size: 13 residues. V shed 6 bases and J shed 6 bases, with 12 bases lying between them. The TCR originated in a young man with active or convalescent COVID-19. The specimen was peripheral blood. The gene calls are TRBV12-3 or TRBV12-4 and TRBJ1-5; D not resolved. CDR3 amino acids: CASSPLRGQPQHF. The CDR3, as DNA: TGTGCCAGCAGCCCATTGAGAGGTCAGCCCCAGCATTTT.